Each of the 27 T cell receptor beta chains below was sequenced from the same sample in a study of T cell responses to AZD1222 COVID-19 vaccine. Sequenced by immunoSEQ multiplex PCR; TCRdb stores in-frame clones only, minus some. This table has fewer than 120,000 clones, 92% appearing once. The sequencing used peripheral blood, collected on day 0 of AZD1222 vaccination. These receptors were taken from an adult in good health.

The DNA of the CDR3 is TGCGCCAGCAGCTCTCAACAGGATAACGAGCAGTACTTC. Translated, it gives CASSSQQDNEQYF. This chain uses TRBV5-1 with TRBJ2-7, with D possibly matching TRBD1 (5 bases). This CDR3 has 13 residues. CDR1 SGHRS and CDR2 YFSETQ come from the germline V gene. V lost 3 bases to trimming and J lost 5 bases, with 12 bases between them.

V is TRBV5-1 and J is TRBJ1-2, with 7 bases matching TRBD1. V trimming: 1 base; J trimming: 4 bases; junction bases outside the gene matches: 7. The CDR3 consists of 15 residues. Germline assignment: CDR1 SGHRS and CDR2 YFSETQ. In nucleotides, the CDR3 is TGCGCCAGCAGCTTGTGGAGACAGGGAGTCTATGGCTACACCTTC. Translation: CASSLWRQGVYGYTF.

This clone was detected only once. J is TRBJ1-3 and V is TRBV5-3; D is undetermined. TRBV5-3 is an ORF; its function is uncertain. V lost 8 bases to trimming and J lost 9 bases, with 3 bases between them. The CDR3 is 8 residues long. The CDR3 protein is CASPTIYF. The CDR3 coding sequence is TGTGCCAGCCCCACCATATATTTT.

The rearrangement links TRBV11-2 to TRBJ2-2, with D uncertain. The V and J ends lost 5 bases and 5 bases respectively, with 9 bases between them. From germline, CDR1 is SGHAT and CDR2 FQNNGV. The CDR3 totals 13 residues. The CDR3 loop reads CASSPRKTGELFF. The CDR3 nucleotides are TGTGCCAGCAGCCCCCGAAAAACCGGGGAGCTGTTTTTT.

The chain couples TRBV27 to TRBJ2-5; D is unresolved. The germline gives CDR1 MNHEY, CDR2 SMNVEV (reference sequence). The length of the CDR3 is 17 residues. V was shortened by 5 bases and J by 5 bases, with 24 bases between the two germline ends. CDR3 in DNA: TGTGCCAGCAGTCAAAACTACCCCCCGGGTAGGACGGAGACCCAGTACTTC. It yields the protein CASSQNYPPGRTETQYF.

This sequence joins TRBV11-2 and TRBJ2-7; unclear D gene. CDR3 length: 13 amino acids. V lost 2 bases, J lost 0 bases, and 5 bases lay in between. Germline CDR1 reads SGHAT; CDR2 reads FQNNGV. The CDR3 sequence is CASSLQNSYEQYF. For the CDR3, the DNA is TGTGCCAGCAGCTTACAGAACTCCTACGAGCAGTACTTC.

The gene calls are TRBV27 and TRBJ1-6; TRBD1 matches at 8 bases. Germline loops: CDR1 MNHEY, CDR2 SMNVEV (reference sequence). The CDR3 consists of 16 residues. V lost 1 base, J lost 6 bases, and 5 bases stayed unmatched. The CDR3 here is CASSLWQGAANSPLHF. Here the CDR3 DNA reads TGTGCCAGCAGTTTATGGCAGGGGGCGGCTAATTCACCCCTCCACTTT.

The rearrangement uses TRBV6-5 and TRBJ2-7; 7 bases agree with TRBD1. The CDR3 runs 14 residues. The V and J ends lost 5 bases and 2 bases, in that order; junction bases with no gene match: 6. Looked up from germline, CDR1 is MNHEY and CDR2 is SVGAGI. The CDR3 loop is CASSTPDRAYEQYF. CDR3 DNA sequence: TGTGCCAGCAGTACCCCTGACAGGGCCTACGAGCAGTACTTC.

CDR3 sequence: CASSAGTGPYNEQFF. The CDR3 coding sequence is TGTGCCAGCAGCGCCGGGACAGGGCCCTACAATGAGCAGTTCTTC. V gene TRBV7-9 combines with J gene TRBJ2-1; 9 bases agree with TRBD1. Germline-derived CDR1 and CDR2 are SEHNR and FQNEAQ (reference sequence). After removal of 5 bases from V and 2 bases from J, the junction contained 4 bases not matched to a gene. This CDR3 region has 15 residues. The variable domain in full, with the rest retrieved from reference TRBV7-9 and TRBJ2-1, is DTGVSQNPRHKITKRGQNVTFRCDPISEHNRLYWYRQTLGQGPEFLTYFQNEAQLEKSRLLSDRFSAERPKGSFSTLEIQRTEQGDSAMYLCASSAGTGPYNEQFFGPGTRLTVL.

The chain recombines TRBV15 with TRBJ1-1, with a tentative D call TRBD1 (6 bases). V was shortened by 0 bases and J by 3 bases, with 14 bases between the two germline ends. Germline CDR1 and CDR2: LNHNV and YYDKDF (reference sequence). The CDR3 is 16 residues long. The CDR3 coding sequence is TGTGCCACCAGCAGAGATAGGGGGGTAGGGTACACTGAAGCTTTCTTT. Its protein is CATSRDRGVGYTEAFF.

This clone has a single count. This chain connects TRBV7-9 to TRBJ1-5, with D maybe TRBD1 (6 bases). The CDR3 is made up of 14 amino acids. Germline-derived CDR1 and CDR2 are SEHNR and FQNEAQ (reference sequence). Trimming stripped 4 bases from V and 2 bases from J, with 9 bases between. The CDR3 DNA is TGTGCCAGCAGCTCGGACAGCCGCAATCAGCCCCAGCATTTT. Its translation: CASSSDSRNQPQHF.

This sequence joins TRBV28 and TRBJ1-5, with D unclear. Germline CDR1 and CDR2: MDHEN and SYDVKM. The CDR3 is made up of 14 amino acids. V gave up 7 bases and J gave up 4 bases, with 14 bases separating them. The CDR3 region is CASTDVGLNQPQHF. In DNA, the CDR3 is TGTGCCAGCACCGACGTGGGGTTAAATCAGCCCCAGCATTTT. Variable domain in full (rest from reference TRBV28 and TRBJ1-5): DVKVTQSSRYLVKRTGEKVFLECVQDMDHENMFWYRQDPGLGLRLIYFSYDVKMKEKGDIPEGYSVSREKKERFSLILESASTNQTSMYLCASTDVGLNQPQHFGDGTRLSIL.

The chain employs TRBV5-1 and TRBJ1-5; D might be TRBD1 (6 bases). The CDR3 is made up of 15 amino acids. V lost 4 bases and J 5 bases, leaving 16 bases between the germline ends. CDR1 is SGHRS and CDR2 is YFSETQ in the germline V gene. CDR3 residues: CASSRTGQRDQPQHF. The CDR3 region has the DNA TGCGCCAGCAGCCGGACTGGACAGCGTGATCAGCCCCAGCATTTT.

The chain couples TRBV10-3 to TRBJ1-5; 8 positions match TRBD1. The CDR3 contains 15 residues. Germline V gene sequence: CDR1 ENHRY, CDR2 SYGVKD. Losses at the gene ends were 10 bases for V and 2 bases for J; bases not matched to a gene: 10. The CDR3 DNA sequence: TGTGCCACTAACTCAGGGGGCACGGGCAATCAGCCCCAGCATTTT. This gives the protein CATNSGGTGNQPQHF.

The CDR3 region is CASSLVAAQETQYF. The CDR3 coding sequence is TGTGCCAGCAGCTTAGTTGCGGCCCAAGAGACCCAGTACTTC. The chain links TRBV7-8 to TRBJ2-5, with D unresolved. V gave up 1 base and J gave up 1 base, with 7 bases separating them. This CDR3 has 14 residues. Germline CDR1 reads SGHVS; CDR2 reads FQNEAQ.

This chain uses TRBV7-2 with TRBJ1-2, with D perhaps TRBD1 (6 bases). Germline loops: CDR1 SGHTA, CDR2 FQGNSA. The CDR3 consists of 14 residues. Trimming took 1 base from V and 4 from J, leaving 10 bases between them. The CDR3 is CASSLGGTPYGYTF. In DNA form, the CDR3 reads TGTGCCAGCAGCTTAGGAGGGACACCCTATGGCTACACCTTC.

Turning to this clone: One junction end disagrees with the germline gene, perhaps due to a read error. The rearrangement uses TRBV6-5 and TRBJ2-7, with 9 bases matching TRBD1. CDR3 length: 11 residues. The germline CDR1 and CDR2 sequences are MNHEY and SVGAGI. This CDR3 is CASTTGTGTRF. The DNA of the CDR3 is TGTGCCAGCACTACCGGGACAGGGACTCGATTC.

The CDR3 DNA is TGTGCCAGCAGCCCCCTGGGGGGGCTAGGAGCACCCCTCCACTTT. This translates into CASSPLGGLGAPLHF. This chain uses TRBV28 with TRBJ1-6; TRBD1 is a possible D gene (6 bases). The CDR3 length is 15 residues. The V gene's germline CDR1 is MDHEN and CDR2 SYDVKM. V lost 6 bases and J 11 bases, leaving 20 bases between the germline ends.

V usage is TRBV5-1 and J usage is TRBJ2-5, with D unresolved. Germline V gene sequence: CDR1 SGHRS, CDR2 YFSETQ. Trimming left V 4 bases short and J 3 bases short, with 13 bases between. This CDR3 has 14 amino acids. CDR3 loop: CASSPSTSEETQYF. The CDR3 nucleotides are TGCGCCAGCAGCCCGTCGACATCCGAAGAGACCCAGTACTTC.

This chain's CDR3 is CASRARGGVEAFF. In DNA form, the CDR3 reads TGTGCCTCACGCGCCAGGGGCGGGGTTGAAGCTTTCTTT. V gene TRBV6-6 combines with J gene TRBJ1-1; a weak D match, TRBD1 (6 bases). The CDR3 consists of 13 residues. The germline V gene has CDR1 MNHNY and CDR2 SVGAGI (reference sequence). V gave up 11 bases and J gave up 7 bases, with 20 bases separating them.

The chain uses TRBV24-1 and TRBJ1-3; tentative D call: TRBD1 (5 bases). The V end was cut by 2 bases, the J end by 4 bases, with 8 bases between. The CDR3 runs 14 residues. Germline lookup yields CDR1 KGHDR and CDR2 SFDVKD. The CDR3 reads CATSDSGVGNTIYF. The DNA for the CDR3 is TGTGCCACCAGTGATTCGGGGGTCGGAAACACCATATATTTT.

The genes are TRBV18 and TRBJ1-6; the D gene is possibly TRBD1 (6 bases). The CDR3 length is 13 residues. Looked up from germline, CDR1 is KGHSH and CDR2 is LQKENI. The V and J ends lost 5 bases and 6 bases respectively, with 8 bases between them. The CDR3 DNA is TGTGCCAGCTCATTGGACAGTAATTCACCCCTCCACTTT. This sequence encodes CASSLDSNSPLHF.

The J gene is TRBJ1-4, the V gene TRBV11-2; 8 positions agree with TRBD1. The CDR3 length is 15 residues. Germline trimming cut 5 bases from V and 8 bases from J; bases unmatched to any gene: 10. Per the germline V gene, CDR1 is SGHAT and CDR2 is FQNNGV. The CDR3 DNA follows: TGTGCCAGCAGCAGTGGGTCAGGGGGCGCGGAAAAACTGTTTTTT. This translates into CASSSGSGGAEKLFF. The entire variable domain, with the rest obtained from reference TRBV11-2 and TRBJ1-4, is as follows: EAGVAQSPRYKIIEKRQSVAFWCNPISGHATLYWYQQILGQGPKLLIQFQNNGVVDDSQLPKDRFSAERLKGVDSTLKIQPAKLEDSAVYLCASSSGSGGAEKLFFGSGTQLSVL.

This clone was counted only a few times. CDR3 coding DNA: TGTGCCAGTAGTGCCGACAGCAACTATGGCTACACCTTC. Residues: CASSADSNYGYTF. This chain connects TRBV19 to TRBJ1-2; possibly TRBD1 for D (5 bases). Deletions cut 5 bases from V and 2 bases from J, with 9 bases between. The CDR3 length is 13 residues. CDR1 is LNHDA, CDR2 SQIVND, per germline (reference sequence). The variable domain in full, with the rest retrieved from reference TRBV19 and TRBJ1-2, is DGGITQSPKYLFRKEGQNVTLSCEQNLNHDAMYWYRQDPGQGLRLIYYSQIVNDFQKGDIAEGYSVSREKKESFPLTVTSAQKNPTAFYLCASSADSNYGYTFGSGTRLTVV.

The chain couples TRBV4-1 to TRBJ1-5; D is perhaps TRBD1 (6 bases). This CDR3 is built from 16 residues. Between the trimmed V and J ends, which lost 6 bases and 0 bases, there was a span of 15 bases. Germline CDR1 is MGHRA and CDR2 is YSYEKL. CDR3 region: CASSRRTDDSNQPQHF. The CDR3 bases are TGCGCCAGCAGTCGGAGGACAGATGATAGCAATCAGCCCCAGCATTTT.

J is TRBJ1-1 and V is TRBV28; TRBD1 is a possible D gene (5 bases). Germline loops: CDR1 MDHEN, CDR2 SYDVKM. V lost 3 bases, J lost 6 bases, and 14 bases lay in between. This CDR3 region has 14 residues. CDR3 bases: TGTGCCAGCAGTTTGCTTAACGGGGGGGCTGAAGCTTTCTTT. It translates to CASSLLNGGAEAFF. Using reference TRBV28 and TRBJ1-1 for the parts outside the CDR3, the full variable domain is DVKVTQSSRYLVKRTGEKVFLECVQDMDHENMFWYRQDPGLGLRLIYFSYDVKMKEKGDIPEGYSVSREKKERFSLILESASTNQTSMYLCASSLLNGGAEAFFGQGTRLTVV.

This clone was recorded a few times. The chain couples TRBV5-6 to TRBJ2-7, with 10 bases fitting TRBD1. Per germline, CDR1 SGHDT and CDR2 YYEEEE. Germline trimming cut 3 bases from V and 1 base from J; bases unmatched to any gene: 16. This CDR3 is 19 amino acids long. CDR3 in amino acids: CASSSPIPGQGFGSYEQYF. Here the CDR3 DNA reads TGTGCCAGCAGCTCACCAATCCCGGGACAGGGGTTTGGGTCCTACGAGCAGTACTTC.